These T cell receptor beta chains were read from a single sample in a study of identical twins. Using its own MiXCR run on the 5' RACE reads, TCRdb lists one record per CDR3 protein. The table has just under 650,000 distinct CDR3 sequences, less than 9% seen once. The sample also formed part of further work on yellow fever vaccine responses in identical twins.

Source material: PBMCs. Receptor source: a woman aged 18-29 years in good health. Both conserved end residues are part of each CDR3. Each record gives: J gene, D gene, clone size, V gene, CDR3 DNA, CDR3 protein. D genes are given only for firm matches. Expanded clones get a size class; other rows say once, few or many, or leave the size out.

TRBJ2-5,TRBD2,.,TRBV10-3,TGTGCCGTCTCGGGAGGGGGCCAAGAGACCCAGTACTTC,CAVSGGGQETQYF
TRBJ1-1,.,.,TRBV7-9,TGTGCCAGCAGCTTAACCCGGGACATATTCATGAACACTGAAGCTTTCTTT,CASSLTRDIFMNTEAFF
TRBJ2-2,TRBD2,.,TRBV7-2,TGTGCCAGCAGTAATAGCGGGACCGGGGAGCTGTTTTTT,CASSNSGTGELFF
TRBJ1-1,.,few,TRBV29-1,TGCAGCGTTGAAAAGCAGGGAATGGTACGTGTGAACACTGAAGCTTTCTTT,CSVEKQGMVRVNTEAFF
TRBJ2-1,.,many,TRBV10-3,TGTGCCATCAATTCCCTACGAACTGTTAAAGGGCAGTTCTTC,CAINSLRTVKGQFF
TRBJ1-4,.,many,TRBV12-3/TRBV12-4,TGTGCCAGCACCCCCGGGACAAAGGAAAAACTGTTTTTT,CASTPGTKEKLFF
TRBJ2-3,.,few,TRBV20-1,TGCAGTGCTAGAGATTCGACACCCAGCACAGATACGCAGTATTTT,CSARDSTPSTDTQYF
TRBJ2-1,TRBD2,few,TRBV4-2,TGTGCCAGCAGCCAAGATCGGGCTAGCGGGGGGAATGAGCAGTTCTTC,CASSQDRASGGNEQFF
TRBJ1-3,.,many,TRBV7-6,TGTGCCAGCAGCTTAGGGGACAGAAACACCATATATTTT,CASSLGDRNTIYF
TRBJ2-6,.,.,TRBV11-2,TGTGCCAGCAGCTTAGTTTTGTGGGTTGGGGATTCAGCCCCTGGGGCCAACGTCCTGACTTTC,CASSLVLWVGDSAPGANVLTF
TRBJ2-1,TRBD2,.,TRBV5-1,TGCGCCAGCAGCTCCTCACTAGCGGGGGCGCACAATGAGCAGTTCTTC,CASSSSLAGAHNEQFF
TRBJ2-1,TRBD1,few,TRBV27,TGTGCCAGCGCTTACAGGGGCTCCTACAATGAGCAGTTCTTC,CASAYRGSYNEQFF
TRBJ1-2,.,many,TRBV10-3,TGTGCCATCAGTGACCACGCGGAAAACTATGGCTACACCTTC,CAISDHAENYGYTF
TRBJ2-1,TRBD1,few,TRBV10-3,TGTGCCATCACCAGGGACAGGGACAATGAGCAGTTCTTC,CAITRDRDNEQFF